This is a list of T cell receptor beta chains from one sample in a study of cytomegalovirus exposure and HLA in healthy donors. This table comes from immunoSEQ multiplex PCR, and its TCRdb copy is limited to in-frame clones, with some not included. This sample has 150,000 to 200,000 clones; roughly four fifths occur once, and the top ten carry under 2.5%. The sequencing input was PBMCs. These receptors were taken from a young woman in good health and CMV-seropositive. The CDR3 runs from the conserved cysteine through the conserved F or W. Each record gives: CDR3 length, clone size, D gene, V gene, J gene, CDR3 protein, CDR3 DNA. D genes are given only for firm matches. Clone size is stated in some rows and not others, as once, few, many or a class when expanded.

CDR3 length: 10
clone size: -
D gene: -
V gene: TRBV10-1
J gene: TRBJ2-7
CDR3 protein: CASTIYEQYF
CDR3 DNA: TGCGCCAGCACTATCTACGAGCAGTACTTC

CDR3 length: 13
clone size: few
D gene: -
V gene: TRBV5-4
J gene: TRBJ2-7
CDR3 protein: CASSFDRGGYQYF
CDR3 DNA: TGTGCCAGCAGCTTCGACAGGGGAGGGTACCAGTACTTC

CDR3 length: 14
clone size: -
D gene: TRBD1
V gene: TRBV5-6
J gene: TRBJ1-2
CDR3 protein: CASSLATGAGGYTF
CDR3 DNA: TGTGCCAGCAGCTTGGCGACAGGGGCGGGCGGCTACACCTTC

CDR3 length: 18
clone size: -
D gene: TRBD1
V gene: TRBV27
J gene: TRBJ2-6
CDR3 protein: CASSSRDRVFRGANVLTF
CDR3 DNA: TGTGCCAGCAGTTCCCGGGACAGGGTTTTTCGTGGGGCCAACGTCCTGACTTTC

CDR3 length: 15
clone size: -
D gene: TRBD1
V gene: TRBV15
J gene: TRBJ2-3
CDR3 protein: CATSSGTEHTDTQYF
CDR3 DNA: TGTGCCACCAGCAGCGGGACAGAACACACAGATACGCAGTATTTT

CDR3 length: 14
clone size: -
D gene: -
V gene: TRBV11-2
J gene: TRBJ1-2
CDR3 protein: CASSLAGPNYGYTF
CDR3 DNA: TGTGCCAGCAGCTTAGCCGGTCCGAACTATGGCTACACCTTC

CDR3 length: 14
clone size: -
D gene: TRBD1
V gene: TRBV7-2
J gene: TRBJ1-2
CDR3 protein: CASSLDRVAYGYTF
CDR3 DNA: TGTGCCAGCAGCCTCGACAGGGTGGCATATGGCTACACCTTC

CDR3 length: 15
clone size: -
D gene: TRBD2
V gene: TRBV5-6
J gene: TRBJ2-5
CDR3 protein: CASSLGLAVQETQYF
CDR3 DNA: TGTGCCAGCAGCTTGGGACTAGCGGTCCAAGAGACCCAGTACTTC

CDR3 length: 15
clone size: -
D gene: -
V gene: TRBV27
J gene: TRBJ2-1
CDR3 protein: CASSLPYGNPKKRFF
CDR3 DNA: TGTGCCAGCAGTTTACCATACGGGAATCCTAAAAAGCGGTTCTTC

CDR3 length: 18
clone size: -
D gene: TRBD2
V gene: TRBV4-1
J gene: TRBJ2-7
CDR3 protein: CASSQPQPVRTSGYEQYF
CDR3 DNA: TGCGCCAGCAGCCAACCCCAACCAGTACGGACTAGCGGTTACGAGCAGTACTTC

CDR3 length: 15
clone size: few
D gene: -
V gene: TRBV15
J gene: TRBJ2-7
CDR3 protein: CATSSSERLTYEQYF
CDR3 DNA: TGTGCCACCAGCAGTAGCGAGAGGCTTACCTACGAGCAGTACTTC

CDR3 length: 14
clone size: -
D gene: TRBD1
V gene: TRBV4-3
J gene: TRBJ1-2
CDR3 protein: CASSQGTGGGGYTF
CDR3 DNA: TGCGCCAGCAGCCAAGGGACAGGGGGCGGAGGCTACACCTTC

CDR3 length: 15
clone size: -
D gene: TRBD2
V gene: TRBV11-2
J gene: TRBJ2-3
CDR3 protein: CASSLSGVSTDTQYF
CDR3 DNA: TGTGCCAGCAGCTTGAGCGGGGTTAGCACAGATACGCAGTATTTT

CDR3 length: 11
clone size: -
D gene: -
V gene: TRBV2
J gene: TRBJ1-2
CDR3 protein: CASSDISGYTF
CDR3 DNA: TGTGCCAGCAGTGATATTAGCGGCTACACCTTC

CDR3 length: 16
clone size: few
D gene: TRBD1
V gene: TRBV30
J gene: TRBJ2-2
CDR3 protein: CAWRRTGGRNTGELFF
CDR3 DNA: TGTGCCTGGAGGCGGACAGGGGGCCGAAACACCGGGGAGCTGTTTTTT

CDR3 length: 15
clone size: -
D gene: TRBD1
V gene: TRBV2
J gene: TRBJ1-2
CDR3 protein: CASSEIGTANYGYTF
CDR3 DNA: TGTGCCAGCAGTGAAATAGGGACAGCTAACTATGGCTACACCTTC

CDR3 length: 15
clone size: -
D gene: -
V gene: TRBV5-3
J gene: TRBJ1-1
CDR3 protein: CARSARGTENTEAFF
CDR3 DNA: TGTGCCAGAAGCGCGAGAGGGACTGAGAACACTGAAGCTTTCTTT

CDR3 length: 16
clone size: -
D gene: TRBD1
V gene: TRBV2
J gene: TRBJ1-2
CDR3 protein: CASSEALPTGGLGYTF
CDR3 DNA: TGTGCCAGCAGTGAAGCGCTTCCGACAGGGGGCCTGGGCTACACCTTC

CDR3 length: 12
clone size: -
D gene: -
V gene: TRBV28
J gene: TRBJ1-2
CDR3 protein: CASRGSNYGYTF
CDR3 DNA: TGTGCCAGCCGGGGGTCGAACTATGGCTACACCTTC

CDR3 length: 14
clone size: -
D gene: -
V gene: TRBV6-6
J gene: TRBJ1-5
CDR3 protein: CASSYRRDDQPQHF
CDR3 DNA: TGTGCCAGCAGTTACCGCAGGGATGATCAGCCCCAGCATTTT

CDR3 length: 13
clone size: -
D gene: -
V gene: TRBV14
J gene: TRBJ1-2
CDR3 protein: CASSQIRQRGYTF
CDR3 DNA: TGTGCCAGCAGCCAGATACGACAGAGGGGCTACACCTTC

CDR3 length: 16
clone size: -
D gene: TRBD1
V gene: TRBV9
J gene: TRBJ2-7
CDR3 protein: CASSVVAGGATTEQYF
CDR3 DNA: TGTGCCAGCAGCGTAGTGGCAGGGGGCGCGACTACCGAGCAGTACTTC

CDR3 length: 16
clone size: -
D gene: TRBD2
V gene: TRBV6-1
J gene: TRBJ2-2
CDR3 protein: CASSERSGPPAGELFF
CDR3 DNA: TGTGCCAGCAGTGAACGTAGCGGGCCCCCCGCCGGGGAGCTGTTTTTT

CDR3 length: 14
clone size: -
D gene: TRBD2
V gene: TRBV9
J gene: TRBJ2-1
CDR3 protein: CASSVSGEANEQFF
CDR3 DNA: TGTGCCAGCAGCGTTAGCGGGGAGGCCAATGAGCAGTTCTTC

CDR3 length: 15
clone size: -
D gene: -
V gene: TRBV19
J gene: TRBJ2-2
CDR3 protein: CASSILPSNTGELFF
CDR3 DNA: TGTGCCAGTAGTATTCTTCCGTCGAACACCGGGGAGCTGTTTTTT

CDR3 length: 15
clone size: -
D gene: TRBD2
V gene: TRBV6-6
J gene: TRBJ2-3
CDR3 protein: CASSYGVAGPDTQYF
CDR3 DNA: TGTGCCAGCAGTTACGGGGTAGCGGGACCAGATACGCAGTATTTT

CDR3 length: 14
clone size: once
D gene: -
V gene: TRBV2
J gene: TRBJ1-5
CDR3 protein: CASSYIRGEQPQHF
CDR3 DNA: TGTGCCAGCAGTTACATCAGGGGCGAGCAGCCCCAGCATTTT

CDR3 length: 13
clone size: -
D gene: TRBD2
V gene: TRBV6-5
J gene: TRBJ2-5
CDR3 protein: CASTAAGGETQYF
CDR3 DNA: TGTGCCAGCACGGCAGCGGGGGGGGAGACCCAGTACTTC

CDR3 length: 12
clone size: -
D gene: -
V gene: TRBV19
J gene: TRBJ2-7
CDR3 protein: CASSVRGDEQYF
CDR3 DNA: TGTGCCAGTAGTGTCAGGGGAGACGAGCAGTACTTC

CDR3 length: 13
clone size: -
D gene: -
V gene: TRBV4-3
J gene: TRBJ1-2
CDR3 protein: CASSPVGARGYTF
CDR3 DNA: TGCGCCAGCAGCCCCGTGGGGGCCCGAGGCTACACCTTC

CDR3 length: 14
clone size: -
D gene: -
V gene: TRBV15
J gene: TRBJ2-4
CDR3 protein: CATSRDRGWDIQYF
CDR3 DNA: TGTGCCACCAGCAGAGATCGGGGTTGGGACATTCAGTACTTC

CDR3 length: 16
clone size: -
D gene: -
V gene: TRBV12-2
J gene: TRBJ2-7
CDR3 protein: CASRLVPAGSSYEQYF
CDR3 DNA: TGTGCAAGTCGCTTAGTACCAGCGGGGTCCTCCTACGAGCAGTACTTC

CDR3 length: 14
clone size: -
D gene: -
V gene: TRBV5-1
J gene: TRBJ2-3
CDR3 protein: CASSLDPLTDTQYF
CDR3 DNA: TGCGCCAGCAGCTTGGATCCCCTGACAGATACGCAGTATTTT

CDR3 length: 14
clone size: -
D gene: -
V gene: TRBV29-1
J gene: TRBJ2-5
CDR3 protein: CSVPSGHRVQTQYF
CDR3 DNA: TGCAGCGTCCCAAGTGGACACCGGGTCCAGACCCAGTACTTC

CDR3 length: 15
clone size: once
D gene: TRBD2
V gene: TRBV2
J gene: TRBJ2-1
CDR3 protein: CASSPSGRGMSEQFF
CDR3 DNA: TGTGCCAGCAGTCCAAGCGGGAGGGGTATGAGTGAGCAGTTCTTC

CDR3 length: 14
clone size: -
D gene: -
V gene: TRBV9
J gene: TRBJ1-2
CDR3 protein: CASSSGLSSYGYTF
CDR3 DNA: TGTGCCAGCAGCTCGGGACTTTCCTCCTATGGCTACACCTTC

CDR3 length: 15
clone size: -
D gene: TRBD1
V gene: TRBV2
J gene: TRBJ1-2
CDR3 protein: CASSNNPGQGDGYTF
CDR3 DNA: TGTGCCAGCAGTAATAATCCGGGACAGGGAGATGGCTACACCTTC

CDR3 length: 14
clone size: once
D gene: -
V gene: TRBV5-1
J gene: TRBJ2-1
CDR3 protein: CASTPGNPYNEQFF
CDR3 DNA: TGCGCCAGCACTCCGGGGAACCCCTACAATGAGCAGTTCTTC

CDR3 length: 14
clone size: -
D gene: -
V gene: TRBV28
J gene: TRBJ1-2
CDR3 protein: CASSLLEGNYGYTF
CDR3 DNA: TGTGCCAGCAGTTTATTGGAGGGGAACTATGGCTACACCTTC

CDR3 length: 16
clone size: -
D gene: TRBD2
V gene: TRBV11-2
J gene: TRBJ2-3
CDR3 protein: CASSFGLATSTDTQYF
CDR3 DNA: TGTGCCAGCAGCTTCGGACTAGCGACTAGCACAGATACGCAGTATTTT

CDR3 length: 11
clone size: few
D gene: -
V gene: TRBV6-6
J gene: TRBJ1-2
CDR3 protein: CASSDTGGYTF
CDR3 DNA: TGTGCCAGCAGTGATACGGGTGGCTACACCTTC

CDR3 length: 14
clone size: -
D gene: -
V gene: TRBV27
J gene: TRBJ2-5
CDR3 protein: CASSLSRGRETQYF
CDR3 DNA: TGTGCCAGCAGTTTAAGTCGGGGTAGGGAGACCCAGTACTTC

CDR3 length: 12
clone size: -
D gene: -
V gene: TRBV30
J gene: TRBJ1-1
CDR3 protein: CAWIRGYTEAFF
CDR3 DNA: TGTGCCTGGATCCGGGGATACACTGAAGCTTTCTTT

CDR3 length: 13
clone size: -
D gene: -
V gene: TRBV30
J gene: TRBJ1-1
CDR3 protein: CAWNPRGRGEAFF
CDR3 DNA: TGTGCCTGGAATCCCAGGGGTCGCGGTGAAGCTTTCTTT

CDR3 length: 16
clone size: few
D gene: -
V gene: TRBV6-5
J gene: TRBJ2-1
CDR3 protein: CASSYGWGERANEQFF
CDR3 DNA: TGTGCCAGCAGTTACGGGTGGGGGGAGAGAGCCAATGAGCAGTTCTTC

CDR3 length: 14
clone size: -
D gene: TRBD1
V gene: TRBV19
J gene: TRBJ2-5
CDR3 protein: CASSIEGAGETQYF
CDR3 DNA: TGTGCCAGTAGTATTGAGGGGGCTGGGGAGACCCAGTACTTC

CDR3 length: 15
clone size: -
D gene: TRBD1
V gene: TRBV27
J gene: TRBJ1-2
CDR3 protein: CASSTQWTGSNGYTF
CDR3 DNA: TGTGCCAGCAGTACCCAATGGACAGGGAGTAATGGCTACACCTTC

CDR3 length: 14
clone size: -
D gene: -
V gene: TRBV18
J gene: TRBJ1-1
CDR3 protein: CASSLQPGGTEAFF
CDR3 DNA: TGTGCCAGCTCACTACAACCGGGTGGCACTGAAGCTTTCTTT

CDR3 length: 15
clone size: -
D gene: TRBD2
V gene: TRBV7-2
J gene: TRBJ2-7
CDR3 protein: CASSLTSGGPYEQYF
CDR3 DNA: TGTGCCAGCAGCCTAACTAGCGGGGGCCCCTACGAGCAGTACTTC

CDR3 length: 15
clone size: -
D gene: -
V gene: TRBV28
J gene: TRBJ1-1
CDR3 protein: CASSFGSGSNTEAFF
CDR3 DNA: TGTGCCAGCAGTTTTGGGTCAGGGTCGAACACTGAAGCTTTCTTT

CDR3 length: 15
clone size: once
D gene: -
V gene: TRBV4-2
J gene: TRBJ1-1
CDR3 protein: CASSQDRQMNTEAFF
CDR3 DNA: TGTGCCAGCAGCCAAGATCGACAGATGAACACTGAAGCTTTCTTT

CDR3 length: 16
clone size: -
D gene: TRBD2
V gene: TRBV7-2
J gene: TRBJ2-5
CDR3 protein: CASSYLPSGAGETQYF
CDR3 DNA: TGTGCCAGCAGCTACCTACCTAGCGGGGCGGGAGAGACCCAGTACTTC

CDR3 length: 16
clone size: -
D gene: TRBD2
V gene: TRBV19
J gene: TRBJ2-7
CDR3 protein: CASSIVAGPLQDEQYF
CDR3 DNA: TGTGCCAGTAGTATAGTAGCGGGACCGCTTCAGGACGAGCAGTACTTC

CDR3 length: 21
clone size: -
D gene: TRBD2
V gene: TRBV6-4
J gene: TRBJ2-7
CDR3 protein: CASSDPVRAFGLAANSYEQYF
CDR3 DNA: TGTGCCAGCAGTGACCCGGTTCGGGCTTTCGGACTAGCGGCAAACTCCTACGAGCAGTACTTC

CDR3 length: 15
clone size: -
D gene: -
V gene: TRBV6-5
J gene: TRBJ2-7
CDR3 protein: CASSYSGRALREQYF
CDR3 DNA: TGTGCCAGCAGTTACTCGGGCAGAGCTCTACGAGAACAGTACTTC